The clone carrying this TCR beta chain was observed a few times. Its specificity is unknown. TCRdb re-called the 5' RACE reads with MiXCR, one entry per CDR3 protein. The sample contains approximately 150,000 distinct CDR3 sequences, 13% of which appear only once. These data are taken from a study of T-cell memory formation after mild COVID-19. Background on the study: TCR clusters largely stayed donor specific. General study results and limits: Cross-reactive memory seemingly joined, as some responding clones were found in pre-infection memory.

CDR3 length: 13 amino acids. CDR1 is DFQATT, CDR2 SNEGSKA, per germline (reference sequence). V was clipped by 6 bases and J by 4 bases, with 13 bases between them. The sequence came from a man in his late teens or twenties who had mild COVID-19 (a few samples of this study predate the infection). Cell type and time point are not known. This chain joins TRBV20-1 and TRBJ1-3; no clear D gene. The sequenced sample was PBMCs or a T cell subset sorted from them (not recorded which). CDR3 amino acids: CSARPVAGNTIYF. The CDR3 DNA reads TGCAGTGCCCGGCCCGTCGCAGGAAACACCATATATTTT.